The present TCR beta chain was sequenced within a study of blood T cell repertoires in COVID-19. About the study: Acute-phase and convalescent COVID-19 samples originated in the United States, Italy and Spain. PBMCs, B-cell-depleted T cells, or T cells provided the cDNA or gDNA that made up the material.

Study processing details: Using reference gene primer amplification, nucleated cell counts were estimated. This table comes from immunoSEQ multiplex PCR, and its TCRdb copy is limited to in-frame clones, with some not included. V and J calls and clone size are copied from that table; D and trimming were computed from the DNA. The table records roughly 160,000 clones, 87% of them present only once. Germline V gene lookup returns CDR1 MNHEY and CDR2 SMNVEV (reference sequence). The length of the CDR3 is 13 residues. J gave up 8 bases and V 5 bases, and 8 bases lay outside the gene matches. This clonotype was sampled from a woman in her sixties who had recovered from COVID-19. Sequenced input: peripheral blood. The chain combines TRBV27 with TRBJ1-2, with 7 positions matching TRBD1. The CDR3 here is CASSRDSRVGYTF. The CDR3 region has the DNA TGTGCCAGCAGTCGGGACAGCCGGGTAGGCTACACCTTC.